These 3 T cell receptor beta chains came from one sample sequenced in a study of identical twins. Each CDR3 protein gets one entry after TCRdb re-called the 5' RACE reads with MiXCR. The sample shows some 1,700,000 distinct CDR3 sequences, under 35% of them seen only once. Input material: cord blood. The receptors were gathered from a newborn girl in good health.

Comments on this clonotype: Mismatch with germline at one junction end may stem from a read error. This chain connects TRBV7-2 to TRBJ2-7, with 10 bases that match TRBD2. This CDR3 has 15 amino acids. CDR1 and CDR2 from the germline V gene are SGHTA and FQGNSA. The CDR3 spells CASSLGTSGSYKQYF. In DNA form, the CDR3 reads TGTGCCAGCAGCTTAGGGACTAGCGGCTCCTACAAGCAGTACTTC.

The rearrangement uses TRBV20-1 and TRBJ2-1, with D unclear. V was shortened by 0 bases and J by 12 bases, with 15 bases between the two germline ends. Per germline, CDR1 DFQATT and CDR2 SNEGSKA (reference sequence). The CDR3 contains 13 residues. The CDR3 reads CSARDRTRYGQFF. In DNA form, the CDR3 reads TGCAGTGCTAGAGACCGTACCCGCTACGGGCAGTTCTTC.

The table lists this clonotype with a few counts. The gene calls are TRBV24-1 and TRBJ2-7, with 10 bases fitting TRBD1. CDR3 length: 15 amino acids. J lost 2 bases, V lost 4 bases, and 4 bases had no gene match. Germline CDR1 and CDR2: KGHDR and SFDVKD. This CDR3 is CATSEAGTGAYEQYF. The DNA of the CDR3 is TGTGCCACCAGTGAGGCCGGGACAGGGGCCTACGAGCAGTACTTC.